A selection of T cell receptor beta chains follows, all from one sample in a study of shared clonotypes between healthy human individuals. Produced via immunoSEQ multiplex PCR; TCRdb's table is partial and in-frame only. The repertoire includes 2 million to 2.5 million clones, 85% to 95% of them detected once, and under 0.45% sits in the top ten. Input material: naive CD4+ T cells from PBMCs. The receptor set was obtained from a man aged 18 to 35 in good health. Some clones in this sample may be carry-over from other donors' samples. The CDR3 runs from the conserved cysteine through the conserved F or W. A D gene is named only where the DNA matches it firmly. Not all rows give a size; the values are once, few, many and, for expanded clones, a class.

d_call j_call clone_size v_call cdr3_aa cdr3_nt
TRBD2 TRBJ2-7 once TRBV7-8 CASSLAGGRAYEQYF TGTGCCAGCAGCTTAGCGGGGGGGAGGGCCTACGAGCAGTACTTC
TRBD1 TRBJ1-1 . TRBV5-1 CASQNIPGTGMAEAFF TGCGCCAGCCAGAATATACCCGGGACAGGGATGGCTGAAGCTTTCTTT
TRBD2 TRBJ2-1 . TRBV30 CAWRAGLQGNEQFF TGTGCCTGGAGGGCGGGACTACAAGGCAATGAGCAGTTCTTC
. TRBJ2-3 . TRBV7-9 CASSLTARTDTQYF TGTGCCAGCAGCTTAACTGCCCGCACAGATACGCAGTATTTT
. TRBJ2-1 . TRBV7-9 CASSARGEQFF TGTGCCAGCAGCGCGAGGGGAGAGCAGTTCTTC
. TRBJ2-5 . TRBV12-5 CASGLVPILSCWRKETQYF TGTGCTAGTGGTTTGGTACCTATTCTATCCTGCTGGAGAAAAGAGACCCAGTACTTC
. TRBJ2-5 . TRBV25-1 CASSEAGTLRSETQYF TGTGCCAGCAGTGAGGCCGGGACGTTGAGGTCGGAGACCCAGTACTTC
. TRBJ2-3 . TRBV28 CASSFSRGDSTDTQYF TGTGCCAGCAGTTTTTCTCGCGGAGACAGCACAGATACGCAGTATTTT
TRBD2 TRBJ2-1 . TRBV19 CASSIRRTSGSYNEQFF TGTGCCAGTAGTATCCGAAGGACTAGCGGGAGCTACAATGAGCAGTTCTTC
. TRBJ2-1 . TRBV9 CASSVLSSGDGEQFF TGTGCCAGCAGCGTATTAAGTAGCGGTGACGGTGAGCAGTTCTTC
. TRBJ1-2 . TRBV5-6 CASSRQGRDGYTF TGTGCCAGCAGCCGCCAGGGTCGGGATGGCTACACCTTC
. TRBJ1-5 . TRBV6-6 CATRANQPQHF TGTGCCACCAGGGCCAATCAGCCCCAGCATTTT
. TRBJ1-2 . TRBV4-1 CASSQGSGNTFGYTF TGCGCCAGCAGCCAAGGATCAGGGAACACGTTCGGCTACACCTTC
. TRBJ1-5 . TRBV23-1 CASSQEDAGEHQPQHF TGCGCCAGCAGTCAAGAGGATGCAGGGGAGCATCAGCCCCAGCATTTT
TRBD2 TRBJ2-3 . TRBV4-3 CASSQVWASGRGGTDTQYF TGCGCCAGCAGCCAAGTCTGGGCTAGCGGGAGAGGTGGCACAGATACGCAGTATTTT
. TRBJ1-1 . TRBV9 CASSVTGSGTEAFF TGTGCCAGCAGCGTTACAGGATCGGGGACTGAAGCTTTCTTT
. TRBJ1-1 . TRBV27 CASSLWGDTEAFF TGTGCCAGCAGTTTATGGGGCGACACTGAAGCTTTCTTT
TRBD2 TRBJ2-7 . TRBV27 CASSLLGGRALVPYEQYF TGTGCCAGCAGTTTATTAGGCGGGAGGGCCTTAGTACCCTACGAGCAGTACTTC
. TRBJ1-5 . TRBV30 CAWSKVGRGYNQPQHF TGTGCCTGGAGTAAGGTAGGCAGGGGCTATAATCAGCCCCAGCATTTT
. TRBJ1-2 . TRBV10-3 CAISESGPRRGYTF TGTGCCATCAGTGAGTCTGGGCCGCGGCGGGGCTACACCTTC
TRBD1 TRBJ1-1 . TRBV19 CASIPQGALTEAFF TGTGCCAGTATTCCACAGGGGGCGTTGACTGAAGCTTTCTTT
TRBD1 TRBJ2-7 . TRBV18 CASSPGQGAPYEQYF TGTGCCAGCTCGCCTGGACAGGGGGCCCCCTACGAGCAGTACTTC
TRBD1 TRBJ1-1 . TRBV18 CASSPVGGGMNTEAFF TGTGCCAGCTCACCAGTAGGGGGCGGCATGAACACTGAAGCTTTCTTT
. TRBJ2-5 . TRBV25-1 CASSGPGKKETQYF TGTGCCAGCAGCGGGCCGGGGAAGAAAGAGACCCAGTACTTC
TRBD1 TRBJ1-1 . TRBV4-3 CASSLRSTGMNTEAFF TGCGCCAGCAGCCTCCGATCGACAGGGATGAACACTGAAGCTTTCTTT
TRBD1 TRBJ1-5 . TRBV27 CASSQRQGPQHF TGTGCCAGCAGTCAGAGACAGGGTCCCCAGCATTTT
TRBD1 TRBJ1-4 . TRBV9 CASSPSRGDEKLFF TGTGCCAGCAGCCCCTCCAGGGGGGATGAAAAACTGTTTTTT
. TRBJ2-7 . TRBV19 CASKIKDGTGEQYF TGTGCCAGTAAAATCAAGGACGGAACGGGGGAGCAGTACTTC
. TRBJ1-1 once TRBV7-9 CASSLGAGGGNTEAFF TGTGCCAGCAGCTTAGGAGCGGGGGGTGGGAACACTGAAGCTTTCTTT
TRBD1 TRBJ2-7 . TRBV4-3 CASSQVGTDEQYF TGCGCCAGCAGCCAAGTCGGGACAGACGAGCAGTACTTC
. TRBJ2-3 . TRBV28 CASTHRPGRHPSSTDTQYF TGTGCCAGCACTCACCGCCCCGGGAGACACCCTTCTAGCACAGATACGCAGTATTTT
TRBD1 TRBJ1-1 . TRBV7-9 CASSLDWDRGFQGNTEAFF TGTGCCAGCAGCTTAGATTGGGACAGGGGATTTCAGGGGAACACTGAAGCTTTCTTT
. TRBJ1-3 . TRBV2 CASSERGSAGNTIYF TGTGCCAGCAGTGAACGGGGGTCGGCTGGAAACACCATATATTTT
TRBD2 TRBJ2-1 . TRBV7-8 CASSLRLAGDNEQFF TGTGCCAGCAGCTTACGACTAGCGGGAGACAACGAGCAGTTCTTC
. TRBJ2-1 . TRBV5-4 CASSLAGRDEQFF TGTGCCAGCAGCCTGGCGGGCCGGGATGAGCAGTTCTTC
TRBD2 TRBJ2-7 once TRBV18 CASSPTSGIYEQYF TGTGCCAGCTCACCGACTAGCGGGATCTACGAGCAGTACTTC
. TRBJ2-4 . TRBV7-9 CASSDRNIQYF TGTGCCAGCAGCGACAGAAACATTCAGTACTTC
TRBD2 TRBJ2-1 . TRBV5-6 CASSFKAGVVGNEQFF TGTGCCAGCAGCTTCAAAGCGGGAGTTGTAGGCAATGAGCAGTTCTTC
. TRBJ2-2 . TRBV5-1 CASSLQGGKTGELFF TGCGCCAGCAGCTTGCAGGGCGGGAAGACCGGGGAGCTGTTTTTT
. TRBJ1-3 . TRBV15 CATSRTTGISGNTIYF TGTGCCACCAGCAGAACGACAGGAATCTCTGGAAACACCATATATTTT
TRBD1 TRBJ2-6 . TRBV6-4 CASSIGQGFSGANVLTF TGTGCCAGCTCTATCGGACAGGGGTTTAGTGGGGCCAACGTCCTGACTTTC
. TRBJ2-7 . TRBV10-2 CASRTPYEQYF TGCGCCAGCAGGACCCCCTACGAGCAGTACTTC
TRBD2 TRBJ2-3 . TRBV18 CASSPILRGLAGEGDTQYF TGTGCCAGCTCACCAATACTGAGGGGACTAGCGGGAGAAGGAGATACGCAGTATTTT
TRBD2 TRBJ2-5 . TRBV9 CASSVEGLAGETQYF TGTGCCAGCAGCGTAGAAGGGCTAGCGGGTGAGACCCAGTACTTC
. TRBJ1-5 . TRBV10-3 CAISEALGWHRNQPQHF TGTGCCATCAGTGAGGCCCTCGGTTGGCACCGCAATCAGCCCCAGCATTTT
. TRBJ2-6 . TRBV6-1 CASTSSPGANVLTF TGTGCCAGCACTTCCTCCCCTGGGGCCAACGTCCTGACTTTC
TRBD2 TRBJ2-1 . TRBV14 CASTQGLAGARSSYNEQFF TGTGCCAGCACCCAGGGACTAGCGGGAGCCCGGAGCTCCTACAATGAGCAGTTCTTC
. TRBJ1-2 . TRBV7-2 CASSTGGSGYTF TGTGCCAGCAGCACCGGGGGGTCTGGCTACACCTTC
TRBD2 TRBJ2-3 once TRBV5-1 CASSFEGLAGRNTQYF TGTGCCAGCAGCTTCGAAGGCCTAGCGGGTCGCAATACGCAGTATTTT
. TRBJ2-3 . TRBV7-9 CASSFDTDTQYF TGTGCCAGCAGCTTTGACACAGATACGCAGTATTTT
. TRBJ2-1 . TRBV7-2 CASSLGSWATGQFF TGTGCCAGCAGCTTAGGTAGTTGGGCTACGGGGCAGTTCTTC
TRBD2 TRBJ2-7 . TRBV6-5 CASSYTGTSGTEQYF TGTGCCAGCAGTTATACCGGGACTAGCGGGACCGAGCAGTACTTC
. TRBJ2-7 . TRBV10-2 CASSSTEGSYEQYF TGCGCCAGCAGTAGTACAGAAGGCTCCTACGAGCAGTACTTC
TRBD2 TRBJ2-4 . TRBV2 CASRGLASGRKNIQYF TGTGCCAGCAGGGGCCTCGCTAGCGGAAGGAAAAACATTCAGTACTTC
. TRBJ1-3 once TRBV5-1 CASSWDGPNSGNTIYF TGCGCCAGCAGCTGGGACGGGCCGAACTCTGGAAACACCATATATTTT